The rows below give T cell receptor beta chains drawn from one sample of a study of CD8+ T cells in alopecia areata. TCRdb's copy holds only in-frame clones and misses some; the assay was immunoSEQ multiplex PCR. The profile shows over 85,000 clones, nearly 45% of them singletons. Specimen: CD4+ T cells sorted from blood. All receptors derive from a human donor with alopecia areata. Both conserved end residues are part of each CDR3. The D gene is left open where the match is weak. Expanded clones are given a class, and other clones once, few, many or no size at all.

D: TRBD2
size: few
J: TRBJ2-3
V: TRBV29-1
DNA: TGCAGCGTTTCTAAGCGGACTAGCGGGAGGACAGATACGCAGTATTTT
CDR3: CSVSKRTSGRTDTQYF

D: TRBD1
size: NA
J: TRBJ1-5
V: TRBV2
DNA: TGTGCCAGCAGTGCGGACAGGGGATATCAGCCCCAGCATTTT
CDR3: CASSADRGYQPQHF

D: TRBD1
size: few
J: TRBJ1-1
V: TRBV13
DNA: TGTGCCAGCAGCTTTGGACAGGCGAACACTGAAGCTTTCTTT
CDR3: CASSFGQANTEAFF

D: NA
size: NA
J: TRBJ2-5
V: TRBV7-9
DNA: TGTGCCAGCCTTTCGGAGGGGGCCGACCAAGAGACCCAGTACTTC
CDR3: CASLSEGADQETQYF

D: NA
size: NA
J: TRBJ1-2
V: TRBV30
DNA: TGTGCCGATAGGGGGATCGTAAGTGGCTACACCTTC
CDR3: CADRGIVSGYTF

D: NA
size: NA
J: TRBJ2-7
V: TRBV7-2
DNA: TGTGCCAGCAGCTTGGAGGTCACCTACGAGCAGTACTTC
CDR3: CASSLEVTYEQYF

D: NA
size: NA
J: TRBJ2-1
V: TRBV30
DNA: TGTGCCTTCACCCCAGGGGTGCAGTTCTTC
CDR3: CAFTPGVQFF

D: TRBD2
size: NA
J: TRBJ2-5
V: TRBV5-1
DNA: TGCGCCAGCAGCCCCGGGACTAGCGGGGGGGAGACCCAGTACTTC
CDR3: CASSPGTSGGETQYF

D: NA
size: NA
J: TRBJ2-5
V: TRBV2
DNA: TGTGCCAGCAGTGTGGAGCGAGGAGGAGAGACCCAGTACTTC
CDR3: CASSVERGGETQYF

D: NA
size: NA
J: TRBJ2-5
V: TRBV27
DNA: TGTGCCAGCAGCCGACTAGTCTCCGGGACCCAGTACTTC
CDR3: CASSRLVSGTQYF